The 32 T cell receptor beta chains below were found in one sample sequenced in a study of human T cells and chemical hapten exposure. TCRdb analysed the RACE reads with MiXCR anew, one entry per CDR3 protein. The table lists nearly 95,000 distinct CDR3 sequences, about 10% of them singletons. As for time point: patch test 2, 6 weeks after DPC sensitization. This sample's treatment: therapeutic diphenylcyclopropenone sensitization with weekly scalp DPC. Sequenced here: whole blood, sampled in connection with sensitization to the hapten diphenylcyclopropenone (DPC). The receptors shown here come from a man aged 35-49 years with alopecia areata. Some clones in this sample may be carry-over from other donors' samples.

This clonotype was counted between two and nine times. The CDR3 spells CASSGGQGTTGNTIYF. The CDR3 DNA sequence: TGTGCCAGCAGCGGAGGACAGGGTACGACTGGAAACACCATATATTTT. The chain joins TRBV9 to TRBJ1-3; 8 nucleotides match TRBD1. V gave up 3 bases and J gave up 2 bases; unmatched junction bases: 7. The CDR3 contains 16 residues. The germline V gene has CDR1 SGDLS and CDR2 YYNGEE. The entire variable domain, with the rest obtained from reference TRBV9 and TRBJ1-3, is as follows: DSGVTQTPKHLITATGQRVTLRCSPRSGDLSVYWYQQSLDQGLQFLIQYYNGEERAKGNILERFSAQQFPDLHSELNLSSLELGDSALYFCASSGGQGTTGNTIYFGEGSWLTVV.

V gene TRBV7-9 combines with J gene TRBJ2-1; 12 bases line up with TRBD2. CDR3 length equals 16 residues. Germline V gives CDR1 SEHNR, CDR2 FQNEAQ (reference sequence). After removal of 3 bases from V and 8 bases from J, the junction contained 8 bases not matched to a gene. As DNA, the CDR3 is TGTGCCAGCAGCTTCCGGACTAGCGGGGCCTCGGATGAGCAGTTCTTC. Residues: CASSFRTSGASDEQFF.

The V call is TRBV5-1, the J call TRBJ2-2; 13 bases match TRBD2. The CDR3 has 16 residues. Germline V gene lookup returns CDR1 SGHRS and CDR2 YFSETQ. Trimming took 0 bases from V and 4 from J; bases not matched to a gene: 0. The CDR3 coding sequence is TGCGCCAGCAGCTTGGGACTAGCGGGAGGCACCGGGGAGCTGTTTTTT. Its translation is CASSLGLAGGTGELFF.

This clonotype came up many times. This chain connects TRBV28 to TRBJ2-7, with 9 bases matching TRBD2. Per the germline V gene, CDR1 is MDHEN and CDR2 is SYDVKM. The CDR3 totals 13 residues. The V segment lost 6 bases and the J segment 3 bases; nucleotides outside the gene matches: 3. The DNA for the CDR3 is TGTGCCAGCAGACCTAGCGGGATCTACGAGCAGTACTTC. It yields the protein CASRPSGIYEQYF.

This clonotype was detected ten times or more. The chain recombines TRBV20-1 with TRBJ1-1; 7 bases are shared with TRBD1. The CDR3 totals 14 residues. Germline trimming cut 6 bases from V and 2 bases from J; bases unmatched to any gene: 9. Germline V gives CDR1 DFQATT, CDR2 SNEGSKA (reference sequence). CDR3 in DNA: TGCAGTGCGCCGACGGACAGGCGCAACACTGAAGCTTTCTTT. Protein product: CSAPTDRRNTEAFF.

J is TRBJ2-1 and V is TRBV10-3; possible D gene TRBD2, 5 bases. Looked up from germline, CDR1 is ENHRY and CDR2 is SYGVKD. The CDR3 covers 13 residues. Trimming removed 5 bases from V and 6 bases from J, with 11 bases in between. CDR3 sequence: CAISLGLFNEQFF. CDR3 nucleotide sequence: TGTGCCATCAGTCTTGGACTCTTCAATGAGCAGTTCTTC.

In its sample, this clonotype was seen many times. The chain employs TRBV21-1 and TRBJ1-3. TRBV21-1 is a listed pseudogene. This CDR3 spans 15 amino acids. The CDR3 protein is CASSNGVTRGNTIYF. The DNA of the CDR3 is TGTGCCAGCAGCAACGGGGTTACCCGTGGAAACACCATATATTTT.

This clonotype was seen a handful of times. For the CDR3, the DNA is TGTGCCAGCAGCTTAGGGGTGTTATCTTACAATGAGCAGTTCTTC. It specifies CASSLGVLSYNEQFF. The J gene is TRBJ2-1, the V gene TRBV5-4; a weak D match, TRBD1 (5 bases). CDR1 and CDR2 (germline): SGHNT, YYREEE (reference sequence). CDR3 length: 15 residues. V lost 2 bases, J lost 4 bases, and 13 bases lay in between.

The chain uses TRBV7-2 and TRBJ1-6; tentative D call: TRBD1 (5 bases). The CDR3 spans 16 residues. Trimming stripped 1 base from V and 3 bases from J, with 10 bases between. Germline V gene sequence: CDR1 SGHTA, CDR2 FQGNSA. The CDR3 sequence is CASSLVRGDYNSPLHF. The CDR3 region has the DNA TGTGCCAGCAGCTTAGTTCGGGGGGACTATAATTCACCCCTCCACTTT.

The chain recombines TRBV7-9 with TRBJ1-1; D is unresolved. Looked up from germline, CDR1 is SEHNR and CDR2 is FQNEAQ (reference sequence). CDR3 size: 14 residues. V shed 1 base and J shed 4 bases, with 10 bases lying between them. In DNA, the CDR3 is TGTGCCAGCAGCTTAGACAGTGTAATCACTGAAGCTTTCTTT. Translation gives CASSLDSVITEAFF.

The sample holds a few counts of this clonotype. This chain links TRBV20-1 with TRBJ2-2; D possibly matches TRBD1 or TRBD2 (6 bases each). V dropped 6 bases and J dropped 5 bases, with 22 bases sitting between them. The CDR3 is 16 residues long. Germline V gene sequence: CDR1 DFQATT, CDR2 SNEGSKA (reference sequence). The CDR3 bases are TGCAGTGCGTATCTGGGGGGCCTAGCAGGAACCGGGGAGCTGTTTTTT. It encodes CSAYLGGLAGTGELFF.

The chain carries TRBV5-1 and TRBJ2-3; D is unresolved. This CDR3 has 14 amino acids. Germline CDR1 and CDR2: SGHRS and YFSETQ. Deletions cut 6 bases from V and 1 base from J, with 12 bases between. CDR3 DNA: TGCGCCAGCACTTTCGGACCGGGCACAGATACGCAGTATTTT. Amino acid sequence: CASTFGPGTDTQYF.

The chain joins TRBV5-4 to TRBJ1-1; D not certain. Germline lookup yields CDR1 SGHNT and CDR2 YYREEE (reference sequence). The CDR3 runs to 14 residues. V lost 0 bases to trimming and J lost 0 bases, with 6 bases between them. The CDR3 coding sequence is TGTGCCAGCAGCTTGGACGGCATGAACACTGAAGCTTTCTTT. This sequence encodes CASSLDGMNTEAFF.

This clonotype came up a few times. J is TRBJ2-1 and V is TRBV5-1; 7 nucleotides line up with TRBD2. The V and J ends lost 0 bases and 10 bases, in that order; junction bases with no gene match: 10. This CDR3 is 15 amino acids long. The germline V gene encodes CDR1 SGHRS and CDR2 YFSETQ. The CDR3 DNA follows: TGCGCCAGCAGCTTGGGTCTAGCGGTGGGGGTGGAGCAGTTCTTC. Translation: CASSLGLAVGVEQFF.

This clonotype was counted at least ten times. This chain uses TRBV5-6 with TRBJ2-3; D call uncertain. This CDR3 contains 15 residues. Looked up from germline, CDR1 is SGHDT and CDR2 is YYEEEE. Trimming took 4 bases from V and 4 from J, leaving 16 bases between them. For the CDR3, the DNA is TGTGCCAGCAGCCCGGTGGTGGCTAGGGCAGATACGCAGTATTTT. As protein: CASSPVVARADTQYF.

This clonotype has a handful of counts. V gene TRBV15 combines with J gene TRBJ2-7; 11 nucleotides align to TRBD1. Germline CDR1 reads LNHNV; CDR2 reads YYDKDF (reference sequence). The CDR3 consists of 15 residues. Unmatched junction bases numbered 5, after V lost 2 bases and J lost 5 bases. The CDR3 nucleotides are TGTGCCACCAGCAGACGTCCGGGACAGGGGGACGAGCAGTACGTC. It encodes CATSRRPGQGDEQYV.

This clonotype was seen more than once but under ten times. The chain uses TRBV30 and TRBJ2-1; TRBD1 matches 10 bases. This CDR3 spans 14 amino acids. V lost 2 bases, J lost 4 bases, and 2 bases stayed unmatched. Germline V gene sequence: CDR1 GTSNPN, CDR2 SVGIG (reference sequence). CDR3 amino acids: CAWSPGQGYNEQFF. CDR3 DNA: TGTGCCTGGAGTCCGGGACAGGGGTACAATGAGCAGTTCTTC. Full variable domain (remainder filled in from reference TRBV30 and TRBJ2-1): SQTIHQWPATLVQPVGSPLSLECTVEGTSNPNLYWYRQAAGRGLQLLFYSVGIGQISSEVPQNLSASRPQDRQFILSSKKLLLSDSGFYLCAWSPGQGYNEQFFGPGTRLTVL.

This clonotype was picked up a small number of times. The chain combines TRBV29-1 with TRBJ1-1; D remains unclear. The germline V gene encodes CDR1 SQVTM and CDR2 ANQGSEA. V was pared by 1 base and J by 0 bases, with 9 bases between. CDR3 length equals 14 residues. The CDR3 region has the DNA TGCAGCGTTGAAGCCGCACGTCTGAACACTGAAGCTTTCTTT. Residues: CSVEAARLNTEAFF.

Only a few counts were recorded for this clonotype. J is TRBJ2-7 and V is TRBV6-2 or TRBV6-3; D perhaps matches TRBD2 (6 bases). Germline assignment: CDR1 MNHEY and CDR2 SVGEGT. V lost 2 bases to trimming and J lost 3 bases, with 11 bases between them. There are 14 residues in the CDR3. In DNA, the CDR3 is TGTGCCAGCAGTTACGGGCCGGGGGTCTACGAGCAGTACGTC. Protein: CASSYGPGVYEQYV.

There are many counts of this clonotype. This chain connects TRBV12-3 or TRBV12-4 to TRBJ2-5, with 7 bases that match TRBD2. The CDR3 extends over 13 amino acids. V was pared by 6 bases and J by 1 base, with 2 bases of the junction left unmatched. This chain's CDR3 is CASSREAQETQYF. CDR3 nucleotide sequence: TGTGCCAGCAGCCGGGAGGCCCAAGAGACCCAGTACTTC.

In this sample, this clonotype turned up many times. The V gene is TRBV5-1, the J gene TRBJ1-6, with TRBD1 identical over 7 bases. With 3 bases clipped from V and 9 bases from J, the junction kept 9 bases outside the gene matches. This CDR3 is 15 amino acids long. The germline gives CDR1 SGHRS, CDR2 YFSETQ. The CDR3 loop is CASSWAGQTSSPLHF. In DNA, the CDR3 is TGCGCCAGCAGCTGGGCGGGACAGACTTCTTCACCCCTCCACTTT.

This sequence joins TRBV6-5 and TRBJ2-1; 9 bases align to TRBD2. Germline CDR1 is MNHEY and CDR2 is SVGAGI. The CDR3 spans 17 residues. The J segment lost 9 bases and the V segment lost 6 bases, leaving 18 bases of the junction unmatched. CDR3 bases: TGTGCCAGCAGATCCGCCGCGGGCGGGAGGGCCGGTGGTGAGCAGTTCTTC. The encoded protein is CASRSAAGGRAGGEQFF.

This clonotype was recorded a few times. J is TRBJ2-3 and V is TRBV7-9; 13 bases align to TRBD2. The CDR3 contains 15 residues. V lost 3 bases, J lost 5 bases, and 2 bases stayed unmatched. Germline lookup yields CDR1 SEHNR and CDR2 FQNEAQ (reference sequence). CDR3 sequence (DNA): TGTGCCAGCAGCTTGGGACTAGCGGGATTAGATACGCAGTATTTT. Residues: CASSLGLAGLDTQYF.

This clonotype was counted only a few times. The rearrangement joins TRBV6-2 or TRBV6-3 to TRBJ2-1; possible D gene TRBD2, 6 bases. V was cut by 2 bases and J by 0 bases, with 8 bases left in between. Germline values: CDR1 MNHEY, CDR2 SVGEGT. The CDR3 is 15 amino acids. CDR3 in amino acids: CASSYLEGSYNEQFF. CDR3 in DNA: TGTGCCAGCAGTTACCTGGAGGGCTCCTACAATGAGCAGTTCTTC.

This chain's CDR3 is CASSPLAQANTGELFF. The CDR3, as DNA: TGTGCCAGCTCACCACTTGCACAGGCGAACACCGGGGAGCTGTTTTTT. This rearrangement joins TRBV18 to TRBJ2-2, with D perhaps TRBD1 (5 bases). The CDR3 covers 16 residues. Germline V gives CDR1 KGHSH, CDR2 LQKENI. V dropped 1 base and J dropped 0 bases, with 9 bases sitting between them.

There are a few counts of this clonotype. The rearrangement uses TRBV18 and TRBJ2-7, with 7 bases that match TRBD1. CDR3 length: 14 residues. Trimming took 6 bases from V and 2 from J; bases not matched to a gene: 7. Germline V gene lookup returns CDR1 KGHSH and CDR2 LQKENI. This CDR3 reads CASSPSGTAYEQYF. The CDR3, as DNA: TGTGCCAGCTCCCCGTCCGGGACAGCCTACGAGCAGTACTTC.

There are many counts of this clonotype. This rearrangement joins TRBV5-1 to TRBJ1-5; D perhaps matches TRBD1 (6 bases). CDR1 SGHRS and CDR2 YFSETQ come from the germline V gene. There are 14 residues in the CDR3. V gave up 8 bases and J gave up 0 bases, with 12 bases separating them. The CDR3 protein is CASSTGDSNQPQHF. CDR3 sequence (DNA): TGCGCCAGTTCGACAGGCGATAGCAATCAGCCCCAGCATTTT.

This clonotype was observed at least ten times. The CDR3 reads CASSQALVAGVSGANVLTF. The CDR3, as DNA: TGCGCCAGCAGCCAAGCGCTCGTAGCGGGAGTTTCTGGGGCCAACGTCCTGACTTTC. This sequence joins TRBV4-3 and TRBJ2-6; 9 positions agree with TRBD2. Germline CDR1 reads LGHNA; CDR2 reads YSLEER. The CDR3 covers 19 residues. Losses at the gene ends were 1 base for V and 1 base for J; bases not matched to a gene: 8.

This clonotype occurred a few times. The chain has TRBV24-1 and TRBJ2-1, with unresolved D. Trimming removed 5 bases at V and 1 base at J, with 5 bases between. The CDR3 runs to 13 residues. The germline CDR1 and CDR2 sequences are KGHDR and SFDVKD. CDR3 nucleotide sequence: TGTGCCACCAGTGGGTTGTCCTACAATGAGCAGTTCTTC. This translates into CATSGLSYNEQFF.

This clonotype appeared many times. V usage is TRBV20-1 and J usage is TRBJ2-3; a possible D gene is TRBD2 (6 bases). Trimming removed 6 bases at V and 3 bases at J, with 19 bases between. Germline CDR1 is DFQATT and CDR2 is SNEGSKA (reference sequence). The CDR3 length is 15 residues. The CDR3 DNA sequence: TGCAGTGCACCTGCGGCAGGGAGGTTGACAGATACGCAGTATTTT. Its translation: CSAPAAGRLTDTQYF.

This clonotype was found many times. This sequence joins TRBV6-5 and TRBJ1-2; D uncertain. The V end lost 8 bases, the J end lost 4 bases, and 17 bases lay between the germline ends. The CDR3 has 14 amino acids. From germline, CDR1 is MNHEY and CDR2 SVGAGI. The CDR3 DNA reads TGTGCCAGCTTTTCTCCCGACGGAGGCTATGGCTACACCTTC. This sequence encodes CASFSPDGGYGYTF.

This rearrangement joins TRBV11-2 to TRBJ2-2; D perhaps matches TRBD1 (6 bases). V shed 3 bases and J shed 6 bases, with 11 bases lying between them. This CDR3 region has 14 residues. Looked up from germline, CDR1 is SGHAT and CDR2 is FQNNGV. This CDR3 reads CASSFTNRAGELFF. In DNA, the CDR3 is TGTGCCAGCAGCTTCACGAACAGGGCCGGGGAGCTGTTTTTT.